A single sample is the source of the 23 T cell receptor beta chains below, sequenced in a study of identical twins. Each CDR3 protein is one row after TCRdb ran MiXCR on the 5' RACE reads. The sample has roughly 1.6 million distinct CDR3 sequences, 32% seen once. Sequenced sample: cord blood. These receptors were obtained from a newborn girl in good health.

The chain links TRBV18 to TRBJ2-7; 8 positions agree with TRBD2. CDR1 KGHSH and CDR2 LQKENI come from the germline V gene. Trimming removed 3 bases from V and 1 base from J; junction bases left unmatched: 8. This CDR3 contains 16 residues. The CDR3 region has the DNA TGTGCCAGCTCACCTTCTGGACTAGCCCGTTCCTACGAGCAGTACTTC. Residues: CASSPSGLARSYEQYF. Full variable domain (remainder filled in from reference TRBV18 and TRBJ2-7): NAGVMQNPRHLVRRRGQEARLRCSPMKGHSHVYWYRQLPEEGLKFMVYLQKENIIDESGMPKERFSAEFPKEGPSILRIQQVVRGDSAAYFCASSPSGLARSYEQYFGPGTRLTVT.

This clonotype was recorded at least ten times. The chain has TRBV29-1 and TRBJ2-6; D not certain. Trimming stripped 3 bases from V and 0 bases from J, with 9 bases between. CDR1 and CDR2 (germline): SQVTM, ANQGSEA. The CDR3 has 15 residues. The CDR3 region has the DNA TGCAGCGTTGAGGACGGATACTCTGGGGCCAACGTCCTGACTTTC. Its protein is CSVEDGYSGANVLTF.

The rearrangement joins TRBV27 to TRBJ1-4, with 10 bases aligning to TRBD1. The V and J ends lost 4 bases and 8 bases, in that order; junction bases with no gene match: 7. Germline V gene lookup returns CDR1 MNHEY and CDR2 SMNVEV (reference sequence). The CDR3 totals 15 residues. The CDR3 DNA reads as TGTGCCAGCAGTTCCGGGACAGGGGTTTTAGAAAAACTGTTTTTT. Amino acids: CASSSGTGVLEKLFF.

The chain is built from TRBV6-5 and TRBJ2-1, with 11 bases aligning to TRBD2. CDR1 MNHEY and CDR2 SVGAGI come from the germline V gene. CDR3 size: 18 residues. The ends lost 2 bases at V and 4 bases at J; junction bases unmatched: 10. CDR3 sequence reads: CASSYPNIAGGRYNEQFF. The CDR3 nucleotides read TGTGCCAGCAGTTACCCGAATATAGCGGGAGGGCGATACAATGAGCAGTTCTTC.

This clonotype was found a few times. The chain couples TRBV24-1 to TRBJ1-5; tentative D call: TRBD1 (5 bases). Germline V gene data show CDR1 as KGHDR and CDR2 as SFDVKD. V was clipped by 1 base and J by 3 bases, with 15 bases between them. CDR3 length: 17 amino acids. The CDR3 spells CATSDLRDPCVNQPQHF. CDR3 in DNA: TGTGCCACCAGTGATTTAAGGGACCCCTGCGTCAATCAGCCCCAGCATTTT.

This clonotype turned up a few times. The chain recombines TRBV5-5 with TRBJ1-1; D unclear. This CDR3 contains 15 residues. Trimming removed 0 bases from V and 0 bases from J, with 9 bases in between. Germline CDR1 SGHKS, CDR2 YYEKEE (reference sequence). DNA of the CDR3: TGTGCCAGCAGCTTGGCGTCAGCCGTGAACACTGAAGCTTTCTTT. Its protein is CASSLASAVNTEAFF.

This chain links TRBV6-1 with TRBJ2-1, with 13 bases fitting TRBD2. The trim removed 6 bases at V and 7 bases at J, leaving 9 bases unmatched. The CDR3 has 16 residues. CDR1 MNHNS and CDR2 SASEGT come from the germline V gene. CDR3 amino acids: CASSRGTSGAGNEQFF. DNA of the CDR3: TGTGCCAGCAGCCGCGGGACTAGCGGGGCGGGGAATGAGCAGTTCTTC.

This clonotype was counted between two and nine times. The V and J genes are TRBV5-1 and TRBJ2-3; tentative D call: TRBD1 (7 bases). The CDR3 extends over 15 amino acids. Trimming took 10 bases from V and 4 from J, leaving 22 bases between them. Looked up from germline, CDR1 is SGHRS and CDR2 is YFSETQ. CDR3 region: CAARDSTSPADTQYF. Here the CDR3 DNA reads TGCGCCGCCCGGGACAGCACTAGCCCGGCAGATACGCAGTATTTT.

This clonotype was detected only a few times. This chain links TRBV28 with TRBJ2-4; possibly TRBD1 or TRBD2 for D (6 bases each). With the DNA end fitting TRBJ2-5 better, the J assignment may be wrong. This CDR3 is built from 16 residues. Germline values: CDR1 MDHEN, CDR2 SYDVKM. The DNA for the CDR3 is TGTGCCAGCAGTTTATTAAGCAGGGGAGGAAAAGAGACCCAGTACTTC. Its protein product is CASSLLSRGGKETQYF.

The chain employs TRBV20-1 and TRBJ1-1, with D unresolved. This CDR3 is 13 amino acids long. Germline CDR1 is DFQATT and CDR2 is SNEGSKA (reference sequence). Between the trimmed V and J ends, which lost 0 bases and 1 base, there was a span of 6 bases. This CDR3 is CSAREWQNTEAFF. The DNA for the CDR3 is TGCAGTGCTAGAGAGTGGCAGAACACTGAAGCTTTCTTT.

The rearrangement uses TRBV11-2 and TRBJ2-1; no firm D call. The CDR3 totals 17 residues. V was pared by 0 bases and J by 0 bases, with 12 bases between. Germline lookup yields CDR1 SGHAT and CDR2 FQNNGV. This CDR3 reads CASSLDLGRSSYNEQFF. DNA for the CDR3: TGTGCCAGCAGCTTAGATCTTGGCCGGAGCTCCTACAATGAGCAGTTCTTC.

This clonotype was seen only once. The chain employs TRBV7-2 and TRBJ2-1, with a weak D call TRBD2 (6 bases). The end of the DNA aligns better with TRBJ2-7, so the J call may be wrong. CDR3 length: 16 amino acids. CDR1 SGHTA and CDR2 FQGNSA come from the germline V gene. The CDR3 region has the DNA TGTGCCAGCAGCTTAGTTTGGGGGGAGGTCTACAATGAGCAGTACTTC. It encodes CASSLVWGEVYNEQYF.

As DNA, the CDR3 is TGTGCCAGCAGTGCCCTCCGCGGTGGGAGCGGGAGCGTCGAGCAGTACTTC. Amino acid sequence: CASSALRGGSGSVEQYF. The chain couples TRBV28 to TRBJ2-7, with 8 bases that match TRBD2. Germline CDR1 MDHEN, CDR2 SYDVKM. Trimming cost V 5 bases and J 6 bases; bases outside gene matches: 18. The CDR3 has 17 amino acids. Looking up the rest from reference TRBV28 and TRBJ2-7 gives the full variable domain: DVKVTQSSRYLVKRTGEKVFLECVQDMDHENMFWYRQDPGLGLRLIYFSYDVKMKEKGDIPEGYSVSREKKERFSLILESASTNQTSMYLCASSALRGGSGSVEQYFGPGTRLTVT.

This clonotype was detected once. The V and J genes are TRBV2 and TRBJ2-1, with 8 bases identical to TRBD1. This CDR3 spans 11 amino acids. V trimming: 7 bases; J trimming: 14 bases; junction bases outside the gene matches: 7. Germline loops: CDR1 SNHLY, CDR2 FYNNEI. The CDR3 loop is CASTGQGTEFF. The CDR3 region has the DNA TGTGCCAGCACCGGACAGGGTACAGAGTTCTTC.

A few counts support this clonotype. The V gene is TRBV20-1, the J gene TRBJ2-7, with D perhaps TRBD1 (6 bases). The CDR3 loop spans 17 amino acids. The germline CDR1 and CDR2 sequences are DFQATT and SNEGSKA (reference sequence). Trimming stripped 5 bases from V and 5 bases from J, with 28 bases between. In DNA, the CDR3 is TGCAGTGCTGGGAGTAGTTGGGGACAAGGCCTTAACCACGAGCAGTACTTC. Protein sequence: CSAGSSWGQGLNHEQYF.

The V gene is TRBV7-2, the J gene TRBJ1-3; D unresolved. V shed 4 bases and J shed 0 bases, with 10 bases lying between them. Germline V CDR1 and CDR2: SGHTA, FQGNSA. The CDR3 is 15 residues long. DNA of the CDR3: TGTGCCAGCAGCTCAGGACGGATCTCTGGAAACACCATATATTTT. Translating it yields CASSSGRISGNTIYF. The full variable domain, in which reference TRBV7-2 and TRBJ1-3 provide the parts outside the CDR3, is GAGVSQSPSNKVTEKGKDVELRCDPISGHTALYWYRQSLGQGLEFLIYFQGNSAPDKSGLPSDRFSAERTGGSVSTLTIQRTQQEDSAVYLCASSSGRISGNTIYFGEGSWLTVV.

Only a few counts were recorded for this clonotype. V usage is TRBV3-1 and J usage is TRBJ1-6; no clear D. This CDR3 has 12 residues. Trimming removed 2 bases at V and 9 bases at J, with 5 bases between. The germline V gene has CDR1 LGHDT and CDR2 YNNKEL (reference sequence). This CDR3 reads CASSQFGSPLHF. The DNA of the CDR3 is TGTGCCAGCAGCCAATTTGGTTCACCCCTCCACTTT.

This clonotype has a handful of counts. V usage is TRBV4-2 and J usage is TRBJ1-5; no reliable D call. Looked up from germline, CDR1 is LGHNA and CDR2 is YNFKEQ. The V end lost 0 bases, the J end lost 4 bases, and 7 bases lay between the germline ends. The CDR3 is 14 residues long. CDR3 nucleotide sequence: TGTGCCAGCAGCCAAGATGTACAGAATCAGCCCCAGCATTTT. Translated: CASSQDVQNQPQHF.

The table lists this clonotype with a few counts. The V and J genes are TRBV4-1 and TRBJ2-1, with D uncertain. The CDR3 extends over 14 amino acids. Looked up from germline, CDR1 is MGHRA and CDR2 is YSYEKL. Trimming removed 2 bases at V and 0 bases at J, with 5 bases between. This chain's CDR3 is CASSQLISYNEQFF. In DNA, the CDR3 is TGCGCCAGCAGCCAATTGATCTCCTACAATGAGCAGTTCTTC.

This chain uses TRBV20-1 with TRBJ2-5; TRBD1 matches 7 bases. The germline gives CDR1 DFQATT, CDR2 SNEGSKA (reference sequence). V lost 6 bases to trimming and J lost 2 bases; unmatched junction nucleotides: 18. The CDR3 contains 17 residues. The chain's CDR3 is CSAFDREEWGGQETQYF. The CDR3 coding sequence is TGCAGTGCGTTCGACAGGGAAGAATGGGGTGGTCAAGAGACCCAGTACTTC.

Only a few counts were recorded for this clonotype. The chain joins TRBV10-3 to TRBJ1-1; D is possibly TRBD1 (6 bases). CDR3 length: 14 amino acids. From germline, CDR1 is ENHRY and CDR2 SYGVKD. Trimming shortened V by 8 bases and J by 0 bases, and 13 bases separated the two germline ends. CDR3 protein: CAIGPGTLNTEAFF. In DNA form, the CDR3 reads TGTGCCATCGGCCCGGGGACACTGAACACTGAAGCTTTCTTT.

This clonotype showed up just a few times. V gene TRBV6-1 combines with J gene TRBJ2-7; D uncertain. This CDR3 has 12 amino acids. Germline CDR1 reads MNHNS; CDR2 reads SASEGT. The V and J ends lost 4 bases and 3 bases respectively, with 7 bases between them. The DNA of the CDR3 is TGTGCCAGCAGTGGAGACAACTACGAGCAGTACTTC. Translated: CASSGDNYEQYF.

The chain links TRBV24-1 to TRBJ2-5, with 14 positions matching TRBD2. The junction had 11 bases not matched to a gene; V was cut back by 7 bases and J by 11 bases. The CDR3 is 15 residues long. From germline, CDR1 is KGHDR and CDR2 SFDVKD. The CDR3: CATSVGTSGSNEQYF. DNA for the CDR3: TGTGCCACCAGCGTCGGGACTAGCGGGAGCAATGAGCAGTACTTC.